Listed below are T cell receptor beta chains from one sample, sequenced in a study of blood T cells in healthy people across ages. TCRdb fed the 5' RACE reads into MiXCR, producing one record per CDR3 protein. The sample contains some 550,000 distinct CDR3 sequences, less than 60% of which appear only once. The sample was blood. The source of these receptors is a man older than 75 in good health. Both conserved end residues are part of each CDR3. A D gene is named only where the DNA matches it firmly. For some rows the clone size is stated as once, few or many, or as a class when expanded; others skip it.

length	D	V	size	J	DNA	CDR3
15	-	TRBV3-1	-	TRBJ2-7	TGTGCCAGCAGCGCCACCCGGGTCTCTGGGGGCGAGCAGTACTTC	CASSATRVSGGEQYF
14	-	TRBV20-1	few	TRBJ2-5	TGCAGCGTCACCGGGACCGCCTCGAGGAATGAGCAGTACTTC	CSVTGTASRNEQYF
15	-	TRBV5-1	once	TRBJ2-1	TGCGCCAGCAGCTTGGGCGGGATCTCCTACAAGGAGCAGTTCTTC	CASSLGGISYKEQFF
14	-	TRBV18	-	TRBJ1-1	TGTGCCAGCTCACCTTTTATTCAAGGGGCTGAAGCTTTCTTT	CASSPFIQGAEAFF
12	-	TRBV3-1	few	TRBJ1-4	TGTGCCAGCAGCCAAGGGATGAGTGTACTGTTTTTT	CASSQGMSVLFF
13	-	TRBV28	few	TRBJ2-7	TGTGCCAGCGTCGGGCCCGGACACTACGAGCAGTACTTC	CASVGPGHYEQYF
11	-	TRBV7-9	few	TRBJ2-5	TGTGCCAGCATGGGGGAGAGGACCCAGTACTTC	CASMGERTQYF
15	TRBD1	TRBV20-1	-	TRBJ1-1	TGCAGTGCTGGAAGCGGGCAGGGGGCGCTTGGTGAAGCTTTCTTT	CSAGSGQGALGEAFF
13	TRBD1	TRBV29-1	-	TRBJ2-5	TGTAGCGTTGGACAGGGGATGCCGGAGACCCAGTACTTC	CSVGQGMPETQYF
13	-	TRBV20-1	few	TRBJ2-5	TGCAGTGCTAGCAGGGTAATCCAAGAGACCCAGTACTTC	CSASRVIQETQYF